Following are 10 T cell receptor beta chains from one sample sequenced in a study of T-cell reconstitution after alpha-beta-depleted transplantation in children. Unique molecular identifiers featured in how the TCRbeta library was prepared. Each CDR3 protein is one row after TCRdb ran MiXCR on the PCR reads. This sample carries 450,000 to 500,000 distinct CDR3 sequences, around 13% of them seen once, and the ten largest clones take over 5.5%. This sample comprised PBMCs from the stem cell graft donor, obtained from the stem cell graft. The receptors were gathered from a human donor who donated a stem cell graft to a child with combined immunodeficiency.

CDR3 sequence: CASSYTDSYEQYF. The CDR3 bases are TGTGCCAGCAGTTACACGGACAGCTACGAGCAGTACTTC. This chain links TRBV6-5 with TRBJ2-7; D is possibly TRBD1 (6 bases). The CDR3 has 13 residues. Germline V CDR1 and CDR2: MNHEY, SVGAGI. Trimming removed 2 bases at V and 3 bases at J, with 8 bases between.

This chain connects TRBV27 to TRBJ1-4, with D possibly being TRBD1 (5 bases). CDR3 length: 14 residues. Trimming took 6 bases from V and 5 from J, leaving 13 bases between them. The germline V gene encodes CDR1 MNHEY and CDR2 SMNVEV (reference sequence). CDR3 bases: TGTGCCAGCAGCCCCTGGGGACCCAATGAAAAACTGTTTTTT. Translation: CASSPWGPNEKLFF.

This clonotype is medium-sized by share. V gene TRBV27 combines with J gene TRBJ1-6, with D tentatively TRBD1 (5 bases). The CDR3 is 12 amino acids. V was pared by 2 bases and J by 11 bases, with 7 bases between. Germline CDR1 is MNHEY and CDR2 is SMNVEV (reference sequence). The CDR3 loop reads CASSLRGTPLHF. CDR3 coding DNA: TGTGCCAGCAGTTTAAGGGGTACACCCCTCCACTTT.

The rearrangement links TRBV3-1 to TRBJ2-1, with D maybe TRBD2 (7 bases). Trimming cost V 0 bases and J 7 bases, with 22 bases left between them. The CDR3 spans 18 residues. In germline, CDR1 is LGHDT, CDR2 YNNKEL (reference sequence). The CDR3: CASSQDVLGGLVGNEQFF. The CDR3 DNA reads as TGTGCCAGCAGCCAAGACGTCCTCGGGGGGCTCGTGGGGAATGAGCAGTTCTTC.

This clonotype was observed at least ten times. The chain joins TRBV28 to TRBJ2-7; 9 nucleotides agree with TRBD1. The V segment lost 7 bases and the J segment 7 bases; nucleotides outside the gene matches: 11. The length of the CDR3 is 14 residues. The germline V gene encodes CDR1 MDHEN and CDR2 SYDVKM. CDR3 in amino acids: CASTFEGQGSEQYF. The CDR3 DNA is TGTGCCAGCACCTTCGAGGGACAGGGCTCAGAGCAGTACTTC.

This clonotype was seen a few times. The rearrangement joins TRBV12-3 or TRBV12-4 to TRBJ2-7; maybe TRBD2 (6 bases). The CDR3 consists of 13 residues. Trimming removed 9 bases from V and 2 bases from J, with 14 bases in between. The CDR3 DNA reads TGTGCCAGTCAGTTTCCGGGGGCCTACGAGCAGTACTTC. It encodes CASQFPGAYEQYF.

The sample holds a few counts of this clonotype. The chain couples TRBV29-1 to TRBJ2-3; D remains unclear. Germline CDR1 reads SQVTM; CDR2 reads ANQGSEA. The CDR3 has 14 amino acids. Trimming left V 5 bases short and J 2 bases short, with 14 bases between. The CDR3 loop reads CSVLQDPDTDTQYF. For the CDR3, the DNA is TGCAGCGTTCTGCAGGACCCCGACACAGATACGCAGTATTTT.

The table lists this clonotype with many counts. The V and J genes are TRBV9 and TRBJ2-1; 7 nucleotides match TRBD2. The trim removed 3 bases at V and 2 bases at J, leaving 11 bases unmatched. Germline V gene lookup returns CDR1 SGDLS and CDR2 YYNGEE. The CDR3 length is 17 residues. The chain's CDR3 is CASSAPSWEGPYNEQFF. In nucleotides, the CDR3 is TGTGCCAGCAGCGCCCCCTCTTGGGAGGGACCCTACAATGAGCAGTTCTTC.

This clonotype has only a few counts. The CDR3 here is CASSLVVPQETQYF. CDR3 DNA: TGCGCCAGCAGCTTGGTGGTTCCGCAAGAGACCCAGTACTTC. J is TRBJ2-5 and V is TRBV5-1; no reliable D call. This CDR3 spans 14 amino acids. V was clipped by 0 bases and J by 2 bases, with 8 bases between them. CDR1 and CDR2 (germline): SGHRS, YFSETQ.

This clonotype was observed many times. The genes are TRBV12-3 or TRBV12-4 and TRBJ2-7; 10 bases agree with TRBD1. The junction had 4 bases not matched to a gene; V was cut back by 3 bases and J by 2 bases. The CDR3 length is 15 residues. CDR3 region: CASSFTGTGAYEQYF. The CDR3 coding sequence is TGTGCCAGCAGTTTTACCGGGACAGGGGCCTACGAGCAGTACTTC.